This TCR beta chain is drawn from a study of CD4+ T cells in melanoma. CDR1 is SGHRS, CDR2 YFSETQ, per germline. The trim removed 4 bases at V and 4 bases at J, leaving 10 bases unmatched. This CDR3 contains 15 residues. Turning to this clone: What it recognizes is unknown.

Clones were read by immunoSEQ multiplex PCR, and TCRdb kept only the in-frame ones, dropping some. The sample carries around 100,000 clones, around 92% recorded once. Broader study findings: Reportedly, melanoma neoantigen-specific CD4+ T cells showed varied differentiation states.

This chain connects TRBV5-1 to TRBJ2-5, with TRBD1 identical over 7 bases. This TCR was sampled from a human donor with melanoma. The sequenced sample was peripheral blood. For the CDR3, the DNA is TGCGCCAGCAGCCCTCTGACAGGGTTGGGAGAGACCCAGTACTTC. Protein product: CASSPLTGLGETQYF. Drawing the rest from reference TRBV5-1 and TRBJ2-5, the complete variable domain is KAGVTQTPRYLIKTRGQQVTLSCSPISGHRSVSWYQQTPGQGLQFLFEYFSETQRNKGNFPGRFSGRQFSNSRSEMNVSTLELGDSALYLCASSPLTGLGETQYFGPGTRLLVL.